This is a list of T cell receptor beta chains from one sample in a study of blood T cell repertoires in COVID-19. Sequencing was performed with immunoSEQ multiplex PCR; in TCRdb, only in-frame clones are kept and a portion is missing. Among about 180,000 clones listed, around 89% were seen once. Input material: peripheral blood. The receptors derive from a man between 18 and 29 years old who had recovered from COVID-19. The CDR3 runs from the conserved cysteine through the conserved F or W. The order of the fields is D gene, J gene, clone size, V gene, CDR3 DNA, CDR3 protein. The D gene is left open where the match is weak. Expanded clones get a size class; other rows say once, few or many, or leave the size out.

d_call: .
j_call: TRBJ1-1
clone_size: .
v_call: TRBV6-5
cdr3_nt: TGTGCCAGCGTACAGCGGGGGGACACTGAAGCTTTCTTT
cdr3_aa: CASVQRGDTEAFF

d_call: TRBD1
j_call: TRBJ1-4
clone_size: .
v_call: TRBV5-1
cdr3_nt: TGCGCCAGCAGCCCCGGACAGGGGGGAGAAAAACTGTTTTTT
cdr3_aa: CASSPGQGGEKLFF

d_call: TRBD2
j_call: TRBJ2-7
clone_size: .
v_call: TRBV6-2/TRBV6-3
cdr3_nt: TGTGCCAGCAGTTACTCCGGGACTAGCTACGAGCAGTACTTC
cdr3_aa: CASSYSGTSYEQYF

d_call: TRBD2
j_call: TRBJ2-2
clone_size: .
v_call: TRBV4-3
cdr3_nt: TGCGCCAGCAGCCGGGAAGAGGGAGGGACTAGCAACCTGGTCGAGGAGCTGTTTTTT
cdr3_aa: CASSREEGGTSNLVEELFF

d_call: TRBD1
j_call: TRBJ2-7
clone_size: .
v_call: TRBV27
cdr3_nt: TGTGCCAGCAGTTTAGGACAGGGGACGGAGCAGTACTTC
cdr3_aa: CASSLGQGTEQYF

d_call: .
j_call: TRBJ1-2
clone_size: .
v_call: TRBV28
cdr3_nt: TGTGCCAGCAGTCAAGTGGGACTTGGCTACACCTTC
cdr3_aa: CASSQVGLGYTF

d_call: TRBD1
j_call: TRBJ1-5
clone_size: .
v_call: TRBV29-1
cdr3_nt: TGCAGCGTTCGCCAGGGGGGTCAGCCCCAGCATTTT
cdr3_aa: CSVRQGGQPQHF

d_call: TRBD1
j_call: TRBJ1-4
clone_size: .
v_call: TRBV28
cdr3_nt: TGTGCCAGCAGCACACCGGGACAGGGGTCAACTAATGAAAAACTGTTTTTT
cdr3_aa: CASSTPGQGSTNEKLFF

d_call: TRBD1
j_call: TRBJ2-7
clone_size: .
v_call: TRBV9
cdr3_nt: TGTGCCAGCAGCGCTGGACAGGGGCAAAACGAGCAGTACTTC
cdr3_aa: CASSAGQGQNEQYF

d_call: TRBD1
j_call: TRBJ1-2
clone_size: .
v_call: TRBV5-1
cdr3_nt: TGCGCCAGCAGCTTGGCAGGGGGCTCCGAGGGCTACACCTTC
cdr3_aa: CASSLAGGSEGYTF

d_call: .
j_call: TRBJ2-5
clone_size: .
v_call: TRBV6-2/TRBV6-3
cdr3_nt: TGTGCCAGCAGTTACCCAAGGCGGGGCCAAGAGACCCAGTACTTC
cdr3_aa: CASSYPRRGQETQYF

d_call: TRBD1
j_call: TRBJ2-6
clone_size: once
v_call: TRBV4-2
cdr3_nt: TGTGCCAGCAGCCAAGGGCAGGGGGCCTCTGGGGCCAACGTCCTGACTTTC
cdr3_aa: CASSQGQGASGANVLTF

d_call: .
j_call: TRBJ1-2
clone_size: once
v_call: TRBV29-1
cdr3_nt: TGCAGCGTTTTAGGTCCGGCCGGGGGGTATGGCTACACCTTC
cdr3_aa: CSVLGPAGGYGYTF

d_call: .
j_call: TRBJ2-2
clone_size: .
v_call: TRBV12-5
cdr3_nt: TGTGCTAGTGGTCCAGGGGTGGGGACCGGGGAGCTGTTTTTT
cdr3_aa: CASGPGVGTGELFF

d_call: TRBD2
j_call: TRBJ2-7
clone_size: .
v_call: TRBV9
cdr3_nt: TGTGCCAGCAGCGTATCCGTCGCGGGAGCTTTCCACGAGCAGTACTTC
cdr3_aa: CASSVSVAGAFHEQYF

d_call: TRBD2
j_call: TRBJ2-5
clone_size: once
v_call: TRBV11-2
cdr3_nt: TGTGCCAGCACCGGGACTAGCGGGGGCAAGACCCAGTACTTC
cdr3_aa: CASTGTSGGKTQYF

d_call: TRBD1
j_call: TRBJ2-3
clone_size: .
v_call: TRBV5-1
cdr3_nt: TGCGCCAGCAGCTTGGAAGGACAGGGGATGGATACGCAGTATTTT
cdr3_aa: CASSLEGQGMDTQYF

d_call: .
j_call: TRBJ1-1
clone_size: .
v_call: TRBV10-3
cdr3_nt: TGTGCCATCAGTACATCTACTGAAGCTTTCTTT
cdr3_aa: CAISTSTEAFF

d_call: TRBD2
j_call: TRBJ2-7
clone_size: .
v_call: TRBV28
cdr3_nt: TGTGCCAGCAGTACCGGACTAGCGGGAGCCTACGAGCAGTACTTC
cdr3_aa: CASSTGLAGAYEQYF

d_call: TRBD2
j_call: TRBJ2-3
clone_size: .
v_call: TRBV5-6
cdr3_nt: TGTGCCAGCAGCCTAGTAGCGGGGAGCACAGATACGCAGTATTTT
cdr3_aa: CASSLVAGSTDTQYF

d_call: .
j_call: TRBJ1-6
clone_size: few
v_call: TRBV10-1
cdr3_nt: TGCGCCTGCCCAGGGAATCCTAAAACCCCCTATAATTCACCCCTCCACTTT
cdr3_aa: CACPGNPKTPYNSPLHF

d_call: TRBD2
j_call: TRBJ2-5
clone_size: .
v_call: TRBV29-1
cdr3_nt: TGCAGCGTTGAGGGTGTGGCTAGCGGGAGTTGGGAGACCCAGTACTTC
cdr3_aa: CSVEGVASGSWETQYF

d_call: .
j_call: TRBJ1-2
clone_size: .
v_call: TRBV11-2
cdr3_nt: TGTGCCAGCAGCTTAGTTCGGGGTGGCTATGGCTACACCTTC
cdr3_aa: CASSLVRGGYGYTF

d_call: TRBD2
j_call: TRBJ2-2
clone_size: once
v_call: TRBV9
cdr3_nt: TGTGCCAGCAGCGAGTCAAGCGGGAGGATCAACACCGGGGAGCTGTTTTTT
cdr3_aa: CASSESSGRINTGELFF

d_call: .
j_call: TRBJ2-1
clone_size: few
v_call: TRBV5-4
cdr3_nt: TGTGCCAGCAGCTTGGTAGGGGCAGGGGTTAGCGATGAGCAGTTCTTC
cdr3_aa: CASSLVGAGVSDEQFF

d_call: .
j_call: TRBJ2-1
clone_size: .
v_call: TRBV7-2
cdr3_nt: TGTGCCAGCAGCTTAGTATCCTACAATGAGCAGTTCTTC
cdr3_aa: CASSLVSYNEQFF

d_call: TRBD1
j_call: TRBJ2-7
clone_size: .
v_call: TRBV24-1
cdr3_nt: TGTGCCACCAGTGATTGGGGGACAGGTGGAACCTACGAGCAGTACTTC
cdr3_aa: CATSDWGTGGTYEQYF

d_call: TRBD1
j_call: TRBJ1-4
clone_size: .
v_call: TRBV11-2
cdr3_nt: TGTGCCAGCAGCTTAGTACCCTTCGGACAGGGAACACTGTTTTTT
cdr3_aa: CASSLVPFGQGTLFF

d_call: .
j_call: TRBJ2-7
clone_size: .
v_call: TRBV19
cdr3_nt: TGTGCCAGTAGTATGGGGCCAACTGCGTACTTC
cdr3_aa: CASSMGPTAYF

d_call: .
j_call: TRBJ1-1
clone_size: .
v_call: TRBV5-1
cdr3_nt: TGCGCCAGCAGCCGCCGGGCGGGCACTGAAGCTTTCTTT
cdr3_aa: CASSRRAGTEAFF